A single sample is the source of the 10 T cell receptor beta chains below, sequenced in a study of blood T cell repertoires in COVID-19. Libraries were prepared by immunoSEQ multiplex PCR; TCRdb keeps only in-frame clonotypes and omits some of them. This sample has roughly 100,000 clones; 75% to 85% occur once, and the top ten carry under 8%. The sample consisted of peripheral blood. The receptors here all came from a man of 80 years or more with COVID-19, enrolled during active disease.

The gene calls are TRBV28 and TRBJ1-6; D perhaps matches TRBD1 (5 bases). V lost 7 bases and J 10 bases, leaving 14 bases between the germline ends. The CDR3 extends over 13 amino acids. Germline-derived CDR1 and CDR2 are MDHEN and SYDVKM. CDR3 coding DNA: TGTGCCAGCACCGTGGGGCTTGGCTCACCCCTCCACTTT. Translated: CASTVGLGSPLHF.

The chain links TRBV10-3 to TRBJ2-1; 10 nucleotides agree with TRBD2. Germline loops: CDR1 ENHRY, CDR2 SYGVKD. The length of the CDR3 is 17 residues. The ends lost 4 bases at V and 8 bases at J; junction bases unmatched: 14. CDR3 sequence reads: CAISAGFMASGSDEQFF. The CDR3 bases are TGTGCCATCAGTGCAGGGTTCATGGCTAGCGGGAGCGATGAGCAGTTCTTC.

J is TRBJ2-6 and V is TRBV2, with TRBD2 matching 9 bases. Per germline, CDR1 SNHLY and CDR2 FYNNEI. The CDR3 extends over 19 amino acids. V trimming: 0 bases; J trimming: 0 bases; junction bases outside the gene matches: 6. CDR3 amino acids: CASSEAGLAGTSGANVLTF. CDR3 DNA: TGTGCCAGCAGTGAAGCGGGTCTAGCGGGAACCTCTGGGGCCAACGTCCTGACTTTC.

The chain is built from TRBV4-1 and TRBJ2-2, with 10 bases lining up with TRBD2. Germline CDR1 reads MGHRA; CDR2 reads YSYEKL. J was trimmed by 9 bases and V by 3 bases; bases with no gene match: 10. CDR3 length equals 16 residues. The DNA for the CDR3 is TGCGCCAGCAGCCACTACCCAGCGGGAGGGGCCTGGGAGCTGTTTTTT. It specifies CASSHYPAGGAWELFF.

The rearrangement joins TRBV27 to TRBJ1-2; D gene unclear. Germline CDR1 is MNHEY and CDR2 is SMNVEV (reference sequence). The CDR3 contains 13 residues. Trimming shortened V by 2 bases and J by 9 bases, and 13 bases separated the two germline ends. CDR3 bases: TGTGCCAGCAGTTTAAGCGGTTTACGCAGCTACACCTTC. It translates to CASSLSGLRSYTF.

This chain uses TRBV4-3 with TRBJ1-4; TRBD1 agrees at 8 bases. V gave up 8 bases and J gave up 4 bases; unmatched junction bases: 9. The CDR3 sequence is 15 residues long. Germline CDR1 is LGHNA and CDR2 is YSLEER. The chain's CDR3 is CASGTQGASNEKLFF. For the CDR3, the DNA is TGCGCCAGCGGTACTCAGGGGGCGAGTAATGAAAAACTGTTTTTT.

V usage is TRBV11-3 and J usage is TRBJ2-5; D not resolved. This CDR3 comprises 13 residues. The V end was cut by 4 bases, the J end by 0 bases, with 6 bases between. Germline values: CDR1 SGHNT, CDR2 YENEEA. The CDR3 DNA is TGTGCCAGCAGCTCCGAGTACCAAGAGACCCAGTACTTC. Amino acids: CASSSEYQETQYF.

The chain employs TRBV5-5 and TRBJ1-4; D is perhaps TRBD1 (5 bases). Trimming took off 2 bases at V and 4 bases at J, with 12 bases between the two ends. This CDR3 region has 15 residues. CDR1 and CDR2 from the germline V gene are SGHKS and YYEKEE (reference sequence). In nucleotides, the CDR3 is TGTGCCAGCAGCTTTTCGACAGAAGATAATGAAAAACTGTTTTTT. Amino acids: CASSFSTEDNEKLFF. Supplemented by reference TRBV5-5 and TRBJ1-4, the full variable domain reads DAGVTQSPTHLIKTRGQQVTLRCSPISGHKSVSWYQQVLGQGPQFIFQYYEKEERGRGNFPDRFSARQFPNYSSELNVNALLLGDSALYLCASSFSTEDNEKLFFGSGTQLSVL.

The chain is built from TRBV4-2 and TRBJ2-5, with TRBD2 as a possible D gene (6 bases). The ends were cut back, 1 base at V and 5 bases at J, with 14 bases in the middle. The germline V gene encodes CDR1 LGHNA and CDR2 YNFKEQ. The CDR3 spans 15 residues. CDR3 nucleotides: TGTGCCAGCAGCCAAGGAGCGACTAGTGCGGAGACCCAGTACTTC. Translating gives CASSQGATSAETQYF.

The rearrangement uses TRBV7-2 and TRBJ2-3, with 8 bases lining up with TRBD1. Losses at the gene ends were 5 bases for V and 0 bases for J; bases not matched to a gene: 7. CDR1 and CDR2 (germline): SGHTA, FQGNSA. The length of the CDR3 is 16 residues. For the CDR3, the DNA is TGTGCCAGCAGCGCCCGGACAGGGCTGAGCACAGATACGCAGTATTTT. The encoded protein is CASSARTGLSTDTQYF.